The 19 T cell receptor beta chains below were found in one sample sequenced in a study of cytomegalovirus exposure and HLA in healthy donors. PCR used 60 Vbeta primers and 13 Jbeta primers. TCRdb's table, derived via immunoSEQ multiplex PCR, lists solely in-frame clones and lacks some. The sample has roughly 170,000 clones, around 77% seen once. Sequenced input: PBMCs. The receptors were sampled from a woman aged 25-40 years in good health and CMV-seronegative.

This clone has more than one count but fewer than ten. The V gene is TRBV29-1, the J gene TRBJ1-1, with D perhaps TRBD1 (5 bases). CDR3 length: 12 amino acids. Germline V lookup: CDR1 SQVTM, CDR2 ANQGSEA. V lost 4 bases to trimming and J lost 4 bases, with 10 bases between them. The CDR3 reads CSVASGLTEAFF. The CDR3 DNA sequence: TGCAGCGTTGCTTCAGGGCTCACTGAAGCTTTCTTT.

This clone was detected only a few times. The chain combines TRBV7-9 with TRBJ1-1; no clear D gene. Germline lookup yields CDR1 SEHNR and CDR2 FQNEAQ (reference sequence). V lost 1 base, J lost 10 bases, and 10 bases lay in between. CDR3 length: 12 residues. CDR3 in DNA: TGTGCCAGCAGCTTAGACCCGGGTCGAGCTTTCTTT. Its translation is CASSLDPGRAFF.

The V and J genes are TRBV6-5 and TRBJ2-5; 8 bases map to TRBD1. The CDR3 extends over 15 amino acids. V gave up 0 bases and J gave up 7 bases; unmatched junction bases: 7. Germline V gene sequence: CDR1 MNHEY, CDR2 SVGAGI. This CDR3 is CASSYSNTGGTTQYF. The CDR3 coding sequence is TGTGCCAGCAGTTACTCGAATACAGGGGGAACGACCCAGTACTTC.

CDR3 DNA: TGTGCCATCAGTGAGTTCAACAGATCACCCTCTGGAAACACCATATATTTT. Translating it yields CAISEFNRSPSGNTIYF. The genes are TRBV10-3 and TRBJ1-3; D is undetermined. Germline V gene data show CDR1 as ENHRY and CDR2 as SYGVKD. The ends were cut back, 1 base at V and 0 bases at J, with 13 bases in the middle. CDR3 length equals 17 residues.

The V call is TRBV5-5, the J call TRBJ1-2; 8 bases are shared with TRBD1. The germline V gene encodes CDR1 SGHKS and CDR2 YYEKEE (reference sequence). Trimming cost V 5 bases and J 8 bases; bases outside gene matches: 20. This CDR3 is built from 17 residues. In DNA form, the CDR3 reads TGTGCCAGCAGTCGCTCGCCGGAGGGGACAGGTGACGGGGGCTACACCTTC. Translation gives CASSRSPEGTGDGGYTF.

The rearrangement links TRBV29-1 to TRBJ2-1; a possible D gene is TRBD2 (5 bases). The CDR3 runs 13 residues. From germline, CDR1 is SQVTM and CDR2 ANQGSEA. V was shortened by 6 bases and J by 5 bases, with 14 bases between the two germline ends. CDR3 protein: CSVAASGHNEQFF. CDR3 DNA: TGCAGCGTAGCGGCCTCTGGTCACAATGAGCAGTTCTTC.

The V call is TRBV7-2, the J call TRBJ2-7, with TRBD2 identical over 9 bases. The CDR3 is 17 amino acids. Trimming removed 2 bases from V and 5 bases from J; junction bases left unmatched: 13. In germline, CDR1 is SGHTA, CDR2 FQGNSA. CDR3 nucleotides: TGTGCCAGCAGCTTAAGGTCGGGCGGGAGGGCGATCCACGAGCAGTACTTC. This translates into CASSLRSGGRAIHEQYF.

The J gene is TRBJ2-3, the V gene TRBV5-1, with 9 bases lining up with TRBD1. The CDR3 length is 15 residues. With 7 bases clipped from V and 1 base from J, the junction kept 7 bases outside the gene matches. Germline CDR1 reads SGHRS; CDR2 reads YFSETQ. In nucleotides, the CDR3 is TGCGCCAGCGCACCGGGACAGGGTGGCACAGATACGCAGTATTTT. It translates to CASAPGQGGTDTQYF.

The CDR3 sequence is CSVQQGCGYTF. The CDR3 DNA reads TGCAGCGTCCAACAGGGTTGTGGCTACACCTTC. The chain combines TRBV29-1 with TRBJ1-2; tentative D call: TRBD1 (6 bases). Trimming left V 6 bases short and J 7 bases short, with 12 bases between. Germline V gene sequence: CDR1 SQVTM, CDR2 ANQGSEA. The CDR3 length is 11 residues. The full variable domain, completed using reference TRBV29-1 and TRBJ1-2, is SAVISQKPSRDICQRGTSLTIQCQVDSQVTMMFWYRQQPGQSLTLIATANQGSEATYESGFVIDKFPISRPNLTFSTLTVSNMSPEDSSIYLCSVQQGCGYTFGSGTRLTVV.

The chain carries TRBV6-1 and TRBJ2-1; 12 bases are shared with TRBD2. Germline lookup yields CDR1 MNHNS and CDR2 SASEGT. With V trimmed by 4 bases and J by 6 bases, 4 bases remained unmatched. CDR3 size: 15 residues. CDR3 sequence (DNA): TGTGCCAGCAGTGTGACTAGCGGGAGCTTCAATGAGCAGTTCTTC. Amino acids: CASSVTSGSFNEQFF.

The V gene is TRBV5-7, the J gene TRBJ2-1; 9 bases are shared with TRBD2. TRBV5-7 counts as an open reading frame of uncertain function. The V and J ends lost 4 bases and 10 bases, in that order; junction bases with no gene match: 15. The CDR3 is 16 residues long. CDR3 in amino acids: CASSLGVAGGPEEQFF. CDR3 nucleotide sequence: TGTGCCAGCAGCCTGGGGGTGGCGGGGGGGCCCGAGGAGCAGTTCTTC.

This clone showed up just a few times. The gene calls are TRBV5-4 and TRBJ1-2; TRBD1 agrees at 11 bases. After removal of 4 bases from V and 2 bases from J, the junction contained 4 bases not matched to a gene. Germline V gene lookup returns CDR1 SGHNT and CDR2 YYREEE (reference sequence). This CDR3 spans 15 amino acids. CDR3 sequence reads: CASSSRDRGNYGYTF. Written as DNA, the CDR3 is TGTGCCAGCAGCAGCCGGGACAGGGGGAACTATGGCTACACCTTC. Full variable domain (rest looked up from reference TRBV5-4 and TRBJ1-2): ETGVTQSPTHLIKTRGQQVTLRCSSQSGHNTVSWYQQALGQGPQFIFQYYREEENGRGNFPPRFSGLQFPNYSSELNVNALELDDSALYLCASSSRDRGNYGYTFGSGTRLTVV.

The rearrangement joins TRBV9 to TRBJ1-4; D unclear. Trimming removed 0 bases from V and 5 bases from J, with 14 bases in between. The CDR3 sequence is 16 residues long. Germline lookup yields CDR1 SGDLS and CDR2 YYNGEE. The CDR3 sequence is CASSVGARGPNEKLFF. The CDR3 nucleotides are TGTGCCAGCAGCGTAGGAGCGAGAGGGCCAAATGAAAAACTGTTTTTT.

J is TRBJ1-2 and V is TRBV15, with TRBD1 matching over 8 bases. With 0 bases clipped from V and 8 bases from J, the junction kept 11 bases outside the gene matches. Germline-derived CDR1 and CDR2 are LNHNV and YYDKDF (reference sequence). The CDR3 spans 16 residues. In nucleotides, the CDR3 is TGTGCCACCAGCAGAGATCTCGGGACAGGCATGGGGGGCTACACCTTC. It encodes CATSRDLGTGMGGYTF. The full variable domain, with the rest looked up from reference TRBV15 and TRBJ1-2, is DAMVIQNPRYQVTQFGKPVTLSCSQTLNHNVMYWYQQKSSQAPKLLFHYYDKDFNNEADTPDNFQSRRPNTSFCFLDIRSPGLGDTAMYLCATSRDLGTGMGGYTFGSGTRLTVV.

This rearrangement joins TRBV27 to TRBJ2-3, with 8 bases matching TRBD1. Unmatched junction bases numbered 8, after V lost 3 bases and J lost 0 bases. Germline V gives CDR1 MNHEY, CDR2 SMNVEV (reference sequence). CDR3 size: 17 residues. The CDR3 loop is CASSLRGTGPSTDTQYF. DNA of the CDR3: TGTGCCAGCAGTTTGAGGGGGACAGGCCCTAGCACAGATACGCAGTATTTT.

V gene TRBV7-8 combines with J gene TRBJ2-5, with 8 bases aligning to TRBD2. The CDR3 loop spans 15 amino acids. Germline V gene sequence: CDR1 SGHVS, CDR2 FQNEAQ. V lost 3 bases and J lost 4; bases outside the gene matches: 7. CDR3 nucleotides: TGTGCCAGCAGCTTTTCCGGGACTAGGGTAGAGACCCAGTACTTC. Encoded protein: CASSFSGTRVETQYF.

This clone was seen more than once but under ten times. This CDR3 is CASSSTYRVGTEAFF. CDR3 coding DNA: TGTGCCAGCAGCTCTACCTACAGGGTAGGCACTGAAGCTTTCTTT. This chain joins TRBV11-2 and TRBJ1-1; D is perhaps TRBD1 (6 bases). The V end was cut by 4 bases, the J end by 4 bases, with 16 bases between. This CDR3 spans 15 amino acids. CDR1 is SGHAT and CDR2 is FQNNGV in the germline V gene.

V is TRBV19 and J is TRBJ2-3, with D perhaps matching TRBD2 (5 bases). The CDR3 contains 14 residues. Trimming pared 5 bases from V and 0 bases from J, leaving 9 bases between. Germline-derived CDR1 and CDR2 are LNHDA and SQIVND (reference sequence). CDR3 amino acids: CASSPGLSTDTQYF. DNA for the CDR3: TGTGCCAGTAGTCCAGGACTCAGCACAGATACGCAGTATTTT.

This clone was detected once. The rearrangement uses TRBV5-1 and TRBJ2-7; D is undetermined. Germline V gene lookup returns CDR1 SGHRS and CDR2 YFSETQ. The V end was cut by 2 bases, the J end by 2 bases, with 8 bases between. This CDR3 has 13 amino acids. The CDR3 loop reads CASSLNSPYEQYF. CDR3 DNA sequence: TGCGCCAGCAGCTTAAACTCCCCCTACGAGCAGTACTTC.